Sequencing of this TCR beta chain was carried out in a study of T cell responses to AZD1222 COVID-19 vaccine. General observations from the study: CD4 TCRs associated with vaccination spanned spike, dominating at 160-218 and 743-854.

Profiling relied on immunoSEQ multiplex PCR, and the TCRdb table lists in-frame clones only, not all of them. The sample yields about 88,000 clones, roughly 89% seen once. Concerning this clone: Its target is unknown.

The germline gives CDR1 LGHDT, CDR2 YNNKEL (reference sequence). The V end was cut by 4 bases, the J end by 8 bases, with 11 bases between. The CDR3 runs to 12 residues. The chain joins TRBV3-1 (or the pseudogene TRBV3-2) to TRBJ1-2; D gene unclear. This sequence originates from an adult who received the AZD1222 COVID-19 vaccine. The sequenced sample was peripheral blood, obtained 28 days after the second AZD1222 dose. The CDR3 nucleotides are TGTGCCAGCAGCCCTGGACGTGCGGGCTACACCTTC. Protein product: CASSPGRAGYTF.